The clone carrying this TCR beta chain was seen repeatedly, ten times or more. The data were taken from a study of T cells in Graves' hyperthyroidism and ophthalmopathy. Germline lookup yields CDR1 MDHEN and CDR2 SYDVKM. CDR3 length: 15 residues. The germline V and J ends were trimmed by 4 bases and 4 bases, with 14 bases remaining between them. The investigators amplified TCR beta CDR3 regions from RNA transcripts. TCR CDR3 regions were first amplified by RT-PCR with HTBI primers. MiXCR was run by TCRdb on the multiplex PCR reads, yielding one entry per CDR3 protein. Of about 640,000 distinct CDR3 sequences listed, less than 25% were seen once; the top ten hold 34%.

Sequencing was performed on blood. This TCR was sampled from a man under 40 with Graves' ophthalmopathy. The V gene is TRBV28, the J gene TRBJ1-5, with D tentatively TRBD1 (5 bases). The chain's CDR3 is CASSSSGPGNQPQHF. CDR3 sequence (DNA): TGTGCCAGCAGTTCCTCGGGACCGGGAAATCAGCCCCAGCATTTT.